These 8 T cell receptor beta chains originate from one sample sequenced in a study of blood T cell repertoires in COVID-19. This table comes from immunoSEQ multiplex PCR, and its TCRdb copy is limited to in-frame clones, with some not included. The table has 100,000 to 130,000 clones, 65% to 80% seen once. Input material: peripheral blood. The receptor source for this set is a middle-aged woman with acute or convalescent COVID-19.

V usage is TRBV5-6 and J usage is TRBJ2-3; TRBD2 matches at 7 bases. The CDR3 is made up of 16 amino acids. Germline lookup yields CDR1 SGHDT and CDR2 YYEEEE. V shed 5 bases and J 1 base; nucleotides not matched to a gene: 10. The CDR3 loop is CASSPESGLGTDTQYF. For the CDR3, the DNA is TGTGCCAGCAGTCCGGAATCCGGACTAGGCACAGATACGCAGTATTTT. The entire variable domain, with the rest obtained from reference TRBV5-6 and TRBJ2-3, is as follows: DAGVTQSPTHLIKTRGQQVTLRCSPKSGHDTVSWYQQALGQGPQFIFQYYEEEERQRGNFPDRFSGHQFPNYSSELNVNALLLGDSALYLCASSPESGLGTDTQYFGPGTRLTVL.

This chain uses TRBV11-2 with TRBJ1-1; D remains ambiguous. Germline CDR1 SGHAT, CDR2 FQNNGV. Trimming removed 8 bases at V and 0 bases at J, with 10 bases between. The CDR3 has 13 amino acids. The CDR3 sequence: CASCAAMNTEAFF. As DNA, the CDR3 is TGTGCCAGCTGTGCGGCTATGAACACTGAAGCTTTCTTT.

This clone was seen a handful of times. The chain couples TRBV6-1 to TRBJ2-3; TRBD2 matches at 11 bases. Germline V gene data show CDR1 as MNHNS and CDR2 as SASEGT. The CDR3 length is 17 residues. V was clipped by 2 bases and J by 1 base; unmatched bases: 5. CDR3 region: CASSERTSGSRTDTQYF. In DNA, the CDR3 is TGTGCCAGCAGTGAACGGACTAGCGGGTCTCGCACAGATACGCAGTATTTT.

CDR3 in DNA: TGTGCCAGCAGGGTACAGGCCCAAGAGACCCAGTACTTC. Amino acid sequence: CASRVQAQETQYF. J is TRBJ2-5 and V is TRBV6-5; D might be TRBD1 (5 bases). Germline CDR1 is MNHEY and CDR2 is SVGAGI. The CDR3 is 13 amino acids. The ends were cut back, 6 bases at V and 1 base at J, with 9 bases in the middle.

The chain has TRBV5-1 and TRBJ2-7; D ambiguous. There are 15 residues in the CDR3. Trimming took off 4 bases at V and 2 bases at J, with 16 bases between the two ends. Germline V lookup: CDR1 SGHRS, CDR2 YFSETQ. The CDR3 here is CASSLMSAQTYEQYF. The CDR3 DNA sequence: TGCGCCAGCAGCCTTATGTCGGCACAGACCTACGAGCAGTACTTC.

The V and J genes are TRBV25-1 and TRBJ2-1; TRBD1 aligns across 11 bases. The V segment lost 3 bases and the J segment 6 bases; nucleotides outside the gene matches: 1. Germline V gene data show CDR1 as MGHDK and CDR2 as SYGVNS. The CDR3 runs 14 residues. CDR3 residues: CASSDGTGGNEQFF. The CDR3 DNA is TGTGCCAGCAGTGATGGGACAGGGGGCAATGAGCAGTTCTTC.

The chain employs TRBV2 and TRBJ1-4; D is perhaps TRBD1 (6 bases). Trimming removed 8 bases at V and 10 bases at J, with 20 bases between. The CDR3 sequence is 14 residues long. Germline lookup yields CDR1 SNHLY and CDR2 FYNNEI. CDR3 nucleotide sequence: TGTGCCAGCGGGGGGGCGATGTTCGCGGGAAAACTGTTTTTT. Its protein product is CASGGAMFAGKLFF.

This sequence joins TRBV5-4 and TRBJ2-7; D may be TRBD1 (7 bases). CDR1 and CDR2 from the germline V gene are SGHNT and YYREEE (reference sequence). The CDR3 sequence is 18 residues long. Trimming removed 5 bases at V and 0 bases at J, with 24 bases between. The CDR3 DNA is TGTGCCAGCAGTTCGTCGGGGGACAGTTCTCTCCGCTCCTACGAGCAGTACTTC. It is translated as CASSSSGDSSLRSYEQYF.